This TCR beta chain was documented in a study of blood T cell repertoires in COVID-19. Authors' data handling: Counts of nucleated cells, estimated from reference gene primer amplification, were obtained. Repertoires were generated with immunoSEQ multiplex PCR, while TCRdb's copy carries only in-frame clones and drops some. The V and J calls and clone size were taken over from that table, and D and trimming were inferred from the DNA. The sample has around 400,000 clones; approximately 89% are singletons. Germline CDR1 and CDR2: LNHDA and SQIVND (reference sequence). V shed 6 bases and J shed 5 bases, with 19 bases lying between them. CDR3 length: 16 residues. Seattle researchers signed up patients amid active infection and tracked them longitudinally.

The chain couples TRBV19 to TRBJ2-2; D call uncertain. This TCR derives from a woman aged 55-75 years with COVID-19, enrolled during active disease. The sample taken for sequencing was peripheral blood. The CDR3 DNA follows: TGTGCCAGTAGACCCCAGACGGGTACGAGGACCGGGGAGCTGTTTTTT. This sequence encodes CASRPQTGTRTGELFF.